Below, 17 T cell receptor beta chains from the same sample are listed, as sequenced in a study of vaccination and CD4 T cells after COVID-19. Their cognate antigens are unknown. Cultured CD4+ T-cell DNA underwent Oncomine TCR Beta short-read sequencing. TCRdb recomputed calls from the PCR reads with MiXCR, one row per CDR3 protein. The sample lists about 10,000 distinct CDR3 sequences; around 60% were seen once. Treatment noted: roughly 11-day PBMC culture with coronavirus spike peptide pools or control peptides (ViraFEST assay). Source: CD4+ T cells from blood, cultured in vitro, taken before SARS-CoV-2 vaccination. These TCRs come from a human donor who had recovered from COVID-19.

This clonotype has only one observation. The gene calls are TRBV7-9 and TRBJ2-7; 7 positions match TRBD1. The CDR3 is made up of 15 amino acids. Trimming removed 2 bases from V and 4 bases from J; junction bases left unmatched: 8. CDR1 and CDR2 from the germline V gene are SEHNR and FQNEAQ (reference sequence). The CDR3 loop reads CASSLMGQGEYEQYF. In DNA form, the CDR3 reads TGTGCCAGCAGCTTAATGGGGCAGGGGGAATACGAGCAGTACTTC.

The rearrangement uses TRBV4-2 and TRBJ1-5; possible D gene TRBD1, 5 bases. The CDR3 has 15 amino acids. Per germline, CDR1 LGHNA and CDR2 YNFKEQ. V lost 3 bases and J lost 0, with 9 bases in between. The CDR3 region has the DNA TGTGCCAGCAGCCAGGGGCGAGATAGCAATCAGCCCCAGCATTTT. It codes for CASSQGRDSNQPQHF.

This clonotype has only a few counts. V and J are TRBV6-1 and TRBJ1-2; D not resolved. The germline gives CDR1 MNHNS, CDR2 SASEGT. The V end lost 3 bases, the J end lost 4 bases, and 6 bases lay between the germline ends. The CDR3 is 12 residues long. The CDR3 nucleotides are TGTGCCAGCAGTGACAGCACCTATGGCTACACCTTC. It translates to CASSDSTYGYTF.

This clonotype appeared a single time. The chain combines TRBV6-5 with TRBJ2-1; 11 nucleotides agree with TRBD2. Germline CDR1 MNHEY, CDR2 SVGAGI. The V and J ends lost 0 bases and 6 bases, in that order; junction bases with no gene match: 7. This CDR3 has 17 amino acids. The CDR3 DNA follows: TGTGCCAGCAGTTACTCGATTAGCGGGAGGGCCTTCAATGAGCAGTTCTTC. It codes for CASSYSISGRAFNEQFF.

This clonotype was detected only a few times. The chain links TRBV15 to TRBJ2-5; 12 nucleotides line up with TRBD2. The junction had 13 bases not matched to a gene; V was cut back by 1 base and J by 4 bases. This CDR3 spans 19 amino acids. The V gene's germline CDR1 is LNHNV and CDR2 YYDKDF (reference sequence). The CDR3 reads CATSRAPPPSGRVGETQYF. CDR3 DNA: TGTGCCACCAGCAGAGCCCCGCCGCCTAGCGGGAGGGTTGGAGAGACCCAGTACTTC.

This chain uses TRBV10-3 with TRBJ2-7; unclear D gene. The CDR3 has 11 amino acids. Deletions cut 2 bases from V and 4 bases from J, with 3 bases between. Germline CDR1 is ENHRY and CDR2 is SYGVKD. The CDR3 coding sequence is TGTGCCATCAGTGAGGGATACGAGCAGTACTTC. Translation gives CAISEGYEQYF.

CDR3 DNA: TGTGCCACCAGGGACAGGACCGCTGAAGCTTTCTTT. It codes for CATRDRTAEAFF. J is TRBJ1-1 and V is TRBV24-1; TRBD1 aligns across 7 bases. This CDR3 comprises 12 residues. Germline-derived CDR1 and CDR2 are KGHDR and SFDVKD. V lost 7 bases to trimming and J lost 6 bases; unmatched junction nucleotides: 4.

The chain links TRBV20-1 to TRBJ1-2; TRBD1 is a possible D gene (6 bases). The CDR3 sequence is 13 residues long. Trimming pared 5 bases from V and 8 bases from J, leaving 18 bases between. The germline V gene encodes CDR1 DFQATT and CDR2 SNEGSKA (reference sequence). The CDR3 loop reads CSAGTGIYGGYTF. DNA of the CDR3: TGCAGTGCTGGAACAGGGATTTATGGAGGCTACACCTTC.

The genes are TRBV20-1 and TRBJ1-1; 10 bases map to TRBD1. The V and J ends lost 3 bases and 1 base, in that order; junction bases with no gene match: 8. Germline V lookup: CDR1 DFQATT, CDR2 SNEGSKA (reference sequence). The CDR3 sequence is 16 residues long. CDR3 amino acids: CSASAADRGQNTEAFF. DNA for the CDR3: TGCAGTGCTAGCGCGGCCGACAGGGGGCAGAACACTGAAGCTTTCTTT.

This chain links TRBV7-8 with TRBJ1-2; D gene uncertain. The CDR3 contains 12 residues. Trimming took off 2 bases at V and 8 bases at J, with 9 bases between the two ends. The germline gives CDR1 SGHVS, CDR2 FQNEAQ. The CDR3 reads CASSLPGRGYTF. CDR3 coding DNA: TGTGCCAGCAGCTTACCTGGGAGGGGCTACACCTTC.

This chain uses TRBV6-4 with TRBJ2-3, with no clear D. The ends were cut back, 0 bases at V and 2 bases at J, with 12 bases in the middle. CDR3 length: 16 amino acids. CDR1 MRHNA and CDR2 SNTAGT come from the germline V gene. For the CDR3, the DNA is TGTGCCAGCAGTGACTCGGTACAGTCTAACACAGATACGCAGTATTTT. Translating it yields CASSDSVQSNTDTQYF.

The chain carries TRBV7-2 and TRBJ2-2, with TRBD2 matching over 11 bases. The CDR3 extends over 16 amino acids. From germline, CDR1 is SGHTA and CDR2 FQGNSA. Trimming took 6 bases from V and 1 from J; bases not matched to a gene: 4. Here the CDR3 reads CASRGTSGRNTGELFF. The CDR3 region has the DNA TGTGCCAGCAGAGGGACTAGCGGTCGGAACACCGGGGAGCTGTTTTTT.

The V call is TRBV20-1, the J call TRBJ1-6, with D possibly TRBD1 on 6 matching bases. There are 15 residues in the CDR3. Trimming removed 3 bases from V and 11 bases from J, with 20 bases in between. CDR1 is DFQATT, CDR2 SNEGSKA, per germline (reference sequence). In DNA, the CDR3 is TGCAGTGCTAGTGGGCCCCCGGGACACCGAACACCCCTCCACTTT. Residues: CSASGPPGHRTPLHF.

This chain connects TRBV4-2 to TRBJ2-1; the D is unclear. Matching the DNA end better, TRBJ2-7 makes the J call doubtful. This CDR3 is built from 12 residues. The germline gives CDR1 LGHNA, CDR2 YNFKEQ. This CDR3 reads CASSQDIREQYF. CDR3 DNA: TGTGCCAGCAGCCAAGATATCCGGGAGCAGTACTTC.

V and J are TRBV2 and TRBJ1-1; a weak D match, TRBD1 (5 bases). Trimming took 4 bases from V and 1 from J, leaving 10 bases between them. CDR3 length equals 14 residues. CDR1 and CDR2 from the germline V gene are SNHLY and FYNNEI. CDR3 nucleotides: TGTGCCAGCAGTGTCGGTGGGGGGAACACTGAAGCTTTCTTT. This gives the protein CASSVGGGNTEAFF.

This chain links TRBV6-1 with TRBJ2-6, with D tentatively TRBD1 (5 bases). The CDR3 is made up of 18 amino acids. Germline values: CDR1 MNHNS, CDR2 SASEGT. The V end lost 2 bases, the J end lost 0 bases, and 14 bases lay between the germline ends. In DNA, the CDR3 is TGTGCCAGCAGTGAAAGGTGGGGCCCACCCTCTGGGGCCAACGTCCTGACTTTC. Protein sequence: CASSERWGPPSGANVLTF.

V is TRBV7-9 and J is TRBJ2-7, with TRBD1 matching 9 bases. Germline CDR1 reads SEHNR; CDR2 reads FQNEAQ (reference sequence). The junction had 7 bases not matched to a gene; V was cut back by 2 bases and J by 5 bases. This CDR3 has 15 amino acids. The CDR3 region has the DNA TGTGCCAGCAGCTTACCGGGACAGGGTATCCACGAGCAGTACTTC. It yields the protein CASSLPGQGIHEQYF.